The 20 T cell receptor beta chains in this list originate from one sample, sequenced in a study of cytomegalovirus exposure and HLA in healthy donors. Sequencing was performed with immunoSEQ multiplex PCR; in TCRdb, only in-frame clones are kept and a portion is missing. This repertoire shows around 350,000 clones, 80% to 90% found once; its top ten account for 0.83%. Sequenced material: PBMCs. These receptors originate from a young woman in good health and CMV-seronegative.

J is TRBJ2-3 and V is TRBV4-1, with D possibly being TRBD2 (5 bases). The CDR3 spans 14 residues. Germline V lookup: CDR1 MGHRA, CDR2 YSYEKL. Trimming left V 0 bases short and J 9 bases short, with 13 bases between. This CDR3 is CASSQELGTFTQYF. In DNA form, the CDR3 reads TGCGCCAGCAGCCAAGAACTAGGCACGTTCACGCAGTATTTT.

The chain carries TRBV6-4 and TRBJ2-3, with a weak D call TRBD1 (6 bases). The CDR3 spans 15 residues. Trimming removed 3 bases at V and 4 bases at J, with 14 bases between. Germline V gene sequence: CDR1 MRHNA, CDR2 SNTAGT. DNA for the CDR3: TGTGCCAGCAGTGAGTCAACAGGGCAGGCAGATACGCAGTATTTT. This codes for CASSESTGQADTQYF.

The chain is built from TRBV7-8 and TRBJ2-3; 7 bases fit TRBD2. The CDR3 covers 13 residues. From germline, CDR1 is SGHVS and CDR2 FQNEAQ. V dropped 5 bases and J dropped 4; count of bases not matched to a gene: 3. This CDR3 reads CASSGLVADTQYF. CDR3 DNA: TGTGCCAGCAGCGGACTAGTCGCAGATACGCAGTATTTT.

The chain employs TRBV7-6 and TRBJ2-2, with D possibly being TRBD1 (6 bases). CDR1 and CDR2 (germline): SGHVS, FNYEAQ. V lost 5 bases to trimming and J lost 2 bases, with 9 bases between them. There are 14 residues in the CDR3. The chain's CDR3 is CASSRGINTGELFF. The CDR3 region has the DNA TGTGCCAGCAGCAGGGGGATAAACACCGGGGAGCTGTTTTTT.

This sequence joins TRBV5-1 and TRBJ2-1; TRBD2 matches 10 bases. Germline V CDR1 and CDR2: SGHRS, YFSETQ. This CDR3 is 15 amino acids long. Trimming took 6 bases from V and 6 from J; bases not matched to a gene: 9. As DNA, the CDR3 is TGCGCCAGCACGACCGAAGCGGGAGGGAGCAATGAGCAGTTCTTC. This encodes CASTTEAGGSNEQFF.

The CDR3 sequence: CASSLINEPFYGYTF. The CDR3 DNA is TGTGCCAGCAGCTTAATTAACGAGCCTTTCTATGGCTACACCTTC. The chain employs TRBV11-2 and TRBJ1-2; no reliable D call. CDR3 size: 15 residues. CDR1 and CDR2 (germline): SGHAT, FQNNGV. Trimming left V 2 bases short and J 4 bases short, with 14 bases between.

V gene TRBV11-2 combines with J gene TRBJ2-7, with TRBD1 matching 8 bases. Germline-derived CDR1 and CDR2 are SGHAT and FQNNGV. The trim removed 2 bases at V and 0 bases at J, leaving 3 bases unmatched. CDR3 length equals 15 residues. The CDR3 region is CASSLNRGFSYEQYF. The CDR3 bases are TGTGCCAGCAGCTTAAACAGGGGGTTCTCCTACGAGCAGTACTTC.

The CDR3 region has the DNA TGTGCCAGCAGATCCCCGGGACTAGCGGCTTTCACCTACGAGCAGTACTTC. Its protein is CASRSPGLAAFTYEQYF. The rearrangement joins TRBV27 to TRBJ2-7; 11 positions agree with TRBD2. Germline-derived CDR1 and CDR2 are MNHEY and SMNVEV (reference sequence). The V and J ends lost 6 bases and 2 bases, in that order; junction bases with no gene match: 12. CDR3 length: 17 residues.

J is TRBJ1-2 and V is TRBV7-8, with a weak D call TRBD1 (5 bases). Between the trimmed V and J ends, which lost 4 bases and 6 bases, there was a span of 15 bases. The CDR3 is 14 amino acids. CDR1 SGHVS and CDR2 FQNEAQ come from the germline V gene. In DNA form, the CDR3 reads TGTGCCAGCAGCTCCCAAGGATTGACAGATGGCTACACCTTC. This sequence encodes CASSSQGLTDGYTF.

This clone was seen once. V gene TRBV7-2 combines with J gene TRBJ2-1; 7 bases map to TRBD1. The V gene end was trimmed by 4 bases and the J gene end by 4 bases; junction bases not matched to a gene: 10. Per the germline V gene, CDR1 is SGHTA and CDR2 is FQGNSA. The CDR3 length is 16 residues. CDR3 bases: TGTGCCAGCAGCTCCCAGGGACAGATAATTTACAATGAGCAGTTCTTC. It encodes CASSSQGQIIYNEQFF.

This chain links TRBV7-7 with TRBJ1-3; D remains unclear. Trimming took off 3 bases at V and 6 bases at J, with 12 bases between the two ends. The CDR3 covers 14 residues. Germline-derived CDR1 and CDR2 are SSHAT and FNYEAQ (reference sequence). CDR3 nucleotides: TGTGCCAGCAGCTTCCGACCAGGTCCAAACACCATATATTTT. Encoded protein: CASSFRPGPNTIYF.

The CDR3 region has the DNA TGCGCCAGCAGCTTGGCGGGACAGCCCAATGAAAAACTGTTTTTT. Protein sequence: CASSLAGQPNEKLFF. This chain connects TRBV5-1 to TRBJ1-4; 7 bases are a match to TRBD1. Germline V lookup: CDR1 SGHRS, CDR2 YFSETQ. This CDR3 comprises 15 residues. Trimming took 0 bases from V and 5 from J; bases not matched to a gene: 4. Based on the CDR3 plus reference TRBV5-1 and TRBJ1-4, the full variable domain is KAGVTQTPRYLIKTRGQQVTLSCSPISGHRSVSWYQQTPGQGLQFLFEYFSETQRNKGNFPGRFSGRQFSNSRSEMNVSTLELGDSALYLCASSLAGQPNEKLFFGSGTQLSVL.

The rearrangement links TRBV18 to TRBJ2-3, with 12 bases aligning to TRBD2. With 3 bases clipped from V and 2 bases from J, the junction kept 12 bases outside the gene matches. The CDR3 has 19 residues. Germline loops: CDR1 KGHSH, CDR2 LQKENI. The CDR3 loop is CASSPNTGTSGRTTDTQYF. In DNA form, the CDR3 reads TGTGCCAGCTCACCGAACACCGGGACTAGCGGGCGTACCACAGATACGCAGTATTTT.

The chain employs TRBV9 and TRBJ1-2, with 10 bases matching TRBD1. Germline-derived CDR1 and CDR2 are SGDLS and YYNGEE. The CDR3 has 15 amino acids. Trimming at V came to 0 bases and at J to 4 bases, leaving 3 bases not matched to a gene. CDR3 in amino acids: CASSVGTGGLYGYTF. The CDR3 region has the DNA TGTGCCAGCAGCGTAGGGACAGGGGGACTCTATGGCTACACCTTC.

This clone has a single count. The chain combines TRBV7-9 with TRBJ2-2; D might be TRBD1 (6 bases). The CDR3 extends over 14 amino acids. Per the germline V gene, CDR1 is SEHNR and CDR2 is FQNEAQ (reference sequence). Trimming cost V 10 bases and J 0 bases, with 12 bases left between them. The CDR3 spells CATRGRANTGELFF. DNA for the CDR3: TGTGCCACCAGGGGCAGGGCGAACACCGGGGAGCTGTTTTTT.

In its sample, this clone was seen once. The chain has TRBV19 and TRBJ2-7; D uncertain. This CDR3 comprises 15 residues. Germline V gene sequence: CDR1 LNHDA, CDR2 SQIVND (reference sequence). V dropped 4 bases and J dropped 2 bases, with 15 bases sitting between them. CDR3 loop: CASSKAPRSAYEQYF. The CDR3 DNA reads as TGTGCCAGTAGTAAGGCCCCTCGGAGCGCCTACGAGCAGTACTTC.

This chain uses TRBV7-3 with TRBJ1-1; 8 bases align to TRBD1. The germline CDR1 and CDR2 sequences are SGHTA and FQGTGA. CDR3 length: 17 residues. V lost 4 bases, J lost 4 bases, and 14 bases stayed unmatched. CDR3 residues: CASSSHRGSGSSTEAFF. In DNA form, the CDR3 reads TGTGCCAGCAGCTCTCACAGGGGGAGCGGGTCTAGCACTGAAGCTTTCTTT.

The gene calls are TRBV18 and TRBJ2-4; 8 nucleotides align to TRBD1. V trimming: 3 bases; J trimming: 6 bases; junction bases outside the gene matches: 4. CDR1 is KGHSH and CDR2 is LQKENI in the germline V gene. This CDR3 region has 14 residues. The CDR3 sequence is CASSPRQGINIQYF. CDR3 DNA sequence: TGTGCCAGCTCACCTCGACAGGGGATAAACATTCAGTACTTC.

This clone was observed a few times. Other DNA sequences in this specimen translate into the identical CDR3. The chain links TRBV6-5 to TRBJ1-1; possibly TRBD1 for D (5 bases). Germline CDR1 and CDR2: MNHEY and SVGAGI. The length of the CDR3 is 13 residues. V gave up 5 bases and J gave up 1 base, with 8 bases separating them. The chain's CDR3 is CASSLGQNTEAFF. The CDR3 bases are TGTGCCAGCAGTCTAGGACAGAACACTGAAGCTTTCTTT.

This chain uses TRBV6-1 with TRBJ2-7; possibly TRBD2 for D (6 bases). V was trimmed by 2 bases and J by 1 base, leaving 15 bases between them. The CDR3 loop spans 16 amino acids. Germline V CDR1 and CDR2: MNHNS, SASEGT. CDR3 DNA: TGTGCCAGCAGTGAATCGTCAGGGAGGATTTCCTACGAGCAGTACTTC. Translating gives CASSESSGRISYEQYF.